Listed below are T cell receptor beta chains from one sample, sequenced in a study of T cells in localized non-small cell lung cancer. Generated by immunoSEQ multiplex PCR, the TCRdb table keeps only in-frame clones and is missing some. The sample contains about 59,000 clones, 75% to 90% of which appear only once. The sequences come from peripheral blood, collected before any cancer treatment. All receptors come from a woman aged 40 to 75 with stage I lung adenocarcinoma. The CDR3 runs from the conserved cysteine through the conserved F or W. A D gene is named only where the DNA matches it firmly. Clone size, where shown, is once, few, many, or a class for clones that have expanded.

v_gene	j_gene	d_gene	abundance	CDR3nt	CDR3aa
TRBV5-1	TRBJ1-4	TRBD1	NA	TGCGCCAGCAGCCGACAGGGCCAGGGGGAAAAACTGTTTTTT	CASSRQGQGEKLFF
TRBV4-3	TRBJ2-1	NA	NA	TGCGCCAGCAGCCAATCGGTCTGGACGGGGGACAATGAGCAGTTCTTC	CASSQSVWTGDNEQFF
TRBV14	TRBJ2-7	NA	NA	TGTGCCAGCAGCCCCCAGGCGGGACTGTCCTACGAGCAGTACTTC	CASSPQAGLSYEQYF
TRBV5-8	TRBJ1-5	NA	NA	TGTGCCAGCAGCTTGCGTAGGCAGAGGCATCAGCCCCAGCATTTT	CASSLRRQRHQPQHF
TRBV12-5	TRBJ2-5	NA	NA	TGTGCTAGTGGTTTGGCTACAGGGCGACGGGAGACCCAGTACTTC	CASGLATGRRETQYF
TRBV2	TRBJ2-3	TRBD2	NA	TGTGCCAGCGGAAGAGCGGGGAGATCAGATACGCAGTATTTT	CASGRAGRSDTQYF
TRBV5-1	TRBJ2-1	NA	NA	TGCGCCAGCAGCTTGGACTATTCCTCCTACAATGAGCAGTTCTTC	CASSLDYSSYNEQFF
TRBV18	TRBJ1-6	NA	NA	TGTGCCAGCTCCCGGGAAGGTGATTCACCCCTCCACTTT	CASSREGDSPLHF
TRBV28	TRBJ2-7	NA	NA	TGTGCCAGCAGTTCATCAGGGTTATCCTACGAGCAGTACTTC	CASSSSGLSYEQYF
TRBV10-2	TRBJ2-7	TRBD2	few	TGCGCCAGCAGTAGCGGGGGTTACGAGCAGTACTTC	CASSSGGYEQYF
TRBV7-8	TRBJ1-5	NA	NA	TGTGCCAGCAGCTCTGACAGTCGGCCCCAGCATTTT	CASSSDSRPQHF
TRBV5-1	TRBJ2-1	TRBD2	NA	TGCGCCAGCAGCTTGGCGCCAGCGGGGGTGAATGAGCAGTTCTTC	CASSLAPAGVNEQFF
TRBV11-2	TRBJ2-3	NA	NA	TGTGCCAGCGGTAAGACAACCGGGATCAGCACAGATACGCAGTATTTT	CASGKTTGISTDTQYF
TRBV5-1	TRBJ1-1	NA	NA	TGCGCCAGCAGCTCGCCCCCGTACACTGAAGCTTTCTTT	CASSSPPYTEAFF
TRBV18	TRBJ1-1	TRBD1	NA	TGTGCCAGCTCACGGGGACAGGGGATCATGAACACTGAAGCTTTCTTT	CASSRGQGIMNTEAFF
TRBV7-2	TRBJ1-2	NA	NA	TGTGCCAGCAGCTTAGCCGGGAAGGACTATGGCTACACCTTC	CASSLAGKDYGYTF
TRBV19	TRBJ1-2	NA	NA	TGTGCCAGTAGTATCGGATCTAGTGGCTACACCTTC	CASSIGSSGYTF
TRBV28	TRBJ1-1	NA	NA	TGTGCCAGCAGTTTAGGAGGGTCGAGAACTGAAGCTTTCTTT	CASSLGGSRTEAFF
TRBV23-1	TRBJ1-4	NA	NA	TGCGCCAGCATTGGGGAAAAACTGTTTTTT	CASIGEKLFF
TRBV19	TRBJ1-2	NA	NA	TGTGCCAGTAGTATCGGCCCTAGCTACACCTTC	CASSIGPSYTF
TRBV11-1	TRBJ2-1	NA	NA	TGTGCCAGCAGCGAAGGGAATGAGCAGTTCTTC	CASSEGNEQFF
TRBV25-1	TRBJ2-6	NA	NA	TGTGCCAGCAGTGAACAGGGGCGAGGGGCCAACGTCCTGACTTTC	CASSEQGRGANVLTF
TRBV25-1	TRBJ2-7	NA	NA	TGTGCCAGCAGCAACCCAACAACGAGCGCCTACGAGCAGTACTTC	CASSNPTTSAYEQYF
TRBV30	TRBJ2-3	NA	NA	TGTGCCTGGTCCCGGTCGGCAGAACGCAGCACAGATACGCAGTATTTT	CAWSRSAERSTDTQYF
TRBV29-1	TRBJ2-7	TRBD1	NA	TGCAGCGTTTCCACAGGAAGGACAGGCTCCTACGAGCAGTACTTC	CSVSTGRTGSYEQYF